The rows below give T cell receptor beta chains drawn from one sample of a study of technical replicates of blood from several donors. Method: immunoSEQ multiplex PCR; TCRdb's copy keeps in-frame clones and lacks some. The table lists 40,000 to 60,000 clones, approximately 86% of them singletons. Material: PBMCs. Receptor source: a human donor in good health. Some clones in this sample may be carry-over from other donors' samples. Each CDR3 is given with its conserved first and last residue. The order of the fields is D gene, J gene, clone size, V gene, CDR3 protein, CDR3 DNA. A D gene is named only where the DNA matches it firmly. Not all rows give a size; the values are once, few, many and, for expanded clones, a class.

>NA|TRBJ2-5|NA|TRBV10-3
CAIGGNQETQYF
TGTGCCATCGGAGGAAACCAAGAGACCCAGTACTTC
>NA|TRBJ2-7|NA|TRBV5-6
CASSFMAGTYEQYF
TGTGCCAGCAGCTTCATGGCAGGTACCTACGAGCAGTACTTC
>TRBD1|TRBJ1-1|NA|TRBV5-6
CASSFRYRGVEAFF
TGTGCCAGCAGCTTTCGGTACAGGGGTGTTGAAGCTTTCTTT
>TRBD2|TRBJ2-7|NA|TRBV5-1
CASSLQLAGDRHF
TGCGCCAGCAGCTTACAACTAGCGGGGGATCGGCACTTC
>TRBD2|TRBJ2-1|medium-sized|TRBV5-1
CASSFSGAYNEQFF
TGCGCCAGCAGCTTTAGCGGGGCATACAATGAGCAGTTCTTC
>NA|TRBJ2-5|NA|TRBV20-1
CSAREWEYF
TGCAGTGCTCGGGAGTGGGAGTACTTC
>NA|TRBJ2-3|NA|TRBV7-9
CASSLLSTDTQYF
TGTGCCAGCAGCTTACTAAGCACAGATACGCAGTATTTT
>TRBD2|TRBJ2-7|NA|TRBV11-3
CASSSGGYEQYF
TGTGCCAGCAGCTCGGGGGGCTACGAGCAGTACTTC
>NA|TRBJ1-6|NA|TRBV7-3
CASSLMGRGVSPLHF
TGTGCCAGCAGCTTAATGGGTCGGGGGGTTTCACCCCTCCACTTT
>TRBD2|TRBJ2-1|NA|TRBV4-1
CASSRSSGLLGPYNEQFF
TGCGCCAGCAGCCGCTCTAGCGGTCTCCTCGGGCCTTACAATGAGCAGTTCTTC
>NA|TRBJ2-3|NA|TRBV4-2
CASSQESAAGPDTQYF
TGTGCCAGCAGCCAAGAATCCGCTGCTGGGCCAGATACGCAGTATTTT
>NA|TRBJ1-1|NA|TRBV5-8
CASSQMNPTGNTEAFF
TGTGCCAGCAGCCAAATGAACCCGACAGGGAACACTGAAGCTTTCTTT
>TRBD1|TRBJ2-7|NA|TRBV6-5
CASSYRGQDYEQYF
TGTGCCAGCAGTTACCGGGGACAGGATTACGAGCAGTACTTC
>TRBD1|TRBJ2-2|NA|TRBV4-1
CASMNIGTEYTGELFF
TGCGCCAGCATGAATATCGGGACAGAATACACCGGGGAGCTGTTTTTT
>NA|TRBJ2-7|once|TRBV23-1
CPKGAYEQYF
TGTCCCAAAGGGGCCTACGAGCAGTACTTC
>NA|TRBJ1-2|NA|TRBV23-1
CASTTGKRRIQRGYTF
TGCGCCAGTACAACGGGGAAAAGGAGGATCCAACGCGGCTACACCTTC
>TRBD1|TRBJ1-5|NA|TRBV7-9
CASSLGDSSNQPQHF
TGTGCCAGCAGCTTAGGGGACAGCAGCAATCAGCCCCAGCATTTT
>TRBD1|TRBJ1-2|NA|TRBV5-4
CASRDRVGGGYTF
TGTGCCAGCAGAGACAGGGTAGGCGGTGGCTACACCTTC
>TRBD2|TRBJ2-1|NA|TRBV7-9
CASSLLTSGSGNEQFF
TGTGCCAGCAGCTTATTGACTAGCGGGAGTGGCAATGAGCAGTTCTTC
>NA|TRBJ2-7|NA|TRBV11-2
CASSVFRGEQYF
TGTGCCAGTTCCGTTTTCCGCGGCGAGCAGTACTTC
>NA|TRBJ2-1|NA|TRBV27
CASSLSRGLPEQFF
TGTGCCAGCAGTCTCTCGAGGGGGTTACCTGAGCAGTTCTTC
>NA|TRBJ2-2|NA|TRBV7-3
CASSVQGTGELFF
TGTGCCAGCAGCGTACAGGGCACCGGGGAGCTGTTTTTT
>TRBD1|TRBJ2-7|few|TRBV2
CASSVKGAAVYEQYF
TGTGCCAGCAGTGTTAAGGGGGCCGCGGTCTACGAGCAGTACTTC